This passage covers 21 T cell receptor beta chains from one sample sequenced in a study of human T cells and chemical hapten exposure. Time point here: patch test 2, 6 weeks after DPC sensitization. Described treatment: therapeutic diphenylcyclopropenone sensitization with weekly scalp DPC. Each CDR3 protein gets one entry after TCRdb re-called the RACE reads with MiXCR. Of about 54,000 distinct CDR3 sequences in the sample, 9.5% to 10% are singletons; the top ten hold approximately 1.8%. The sample was whole blood, taken in connection with sensitization to the hapten diphenylcyclopropenone (DPC). Receptors were obtained from a woman between 45 and 65 years old with alopecia areata. Some clones in this sample may be carry-over from other donors' samples.

The genes are TRBV20-1 and TRBJ2-7, with no clear D. The germline V and J ends were trimmed by 2 bases and 3 bases, with 5 bases remaining between them. This CDR3 is built from 11 residues. Germline CDR1 reads DFQATT; CDR2 reads SNEGSKA (reference sequence). The chain's CDR3 is CSARYGYEQYF. The CDR3 DNA reads TGCAGTGCTAGATACGGCTACGAGCAGTACTTC.

The chain joins TRBV5-1 to TRBJ2-3; D gene unclear. The germline CDR1 and CDR2 sequences are SGHRS and YFSETQ. The CDR3 covers 16 residues. Trimming cost V 0 bases and J 0 bases, with 11 bases left between them. This chain's CDR3 is CASSLEPGTSTDTQYF. The CDR3 DNA reads as TGCGCCAGCAGCTTGGAACCGGGCACTAGCACAGATACGCAGTATTTT.

Ten or more counts support this clonotype. This chain connects TRBV4-2 to TRBJ2-7; D is uncertain. The CDR3 contains 11 residues. Per the germline V gene, CDR1 is LGHNA and CDR2 is YNFKEQ. V lost 4 bases and J lost 4, with 5 bases in between. The CDR3 coding sequence is TGTGCCAGCAGCCCCGGTTACGAGCAGTACTTC. It is translated as CASSPGYEQYF.

In this sample, this clonotype turned up a few times. The J gene is TRBJ2-1, the V gene TRBV9; 8 positions match TRBD2. Germline trimming cut 3 bases from V and 0 bases from J; bases unmatched to any gene: 5. The CDR3 contains 16 residues. CDR1 and CDR2 from the germline V gene are SGDLS and YYNGEE. The CDR3 coding sequence is TGTGCCAGCAGCGGAAAACTAGCGGACTCCTACAATGAGCAGTTCTTC. Protein product: CASSGKLADSYNEQFF.

This clonotype was detected only once. A much larger clone sits a single nucleotide away, making a read error possible. This chain connects TRBV11-2 to TRBJ2-2; the D gene is possibly TRBD2 (5 bases). The CDR3 covers 13 residues. Germline CDR1 reads SGHAT; CDR2 reads FQNNGV. The CDR3 reads CASSRVGTGELLF. The CDR3 DNA follows: TGTGCCAGCAGCCGAGTCGGAACCGGGGAGCTGTTATTT.

V and J are TRBV7-6 and TRBJ2-5; D unresolved. The ends were cut back, 0 bases at V and 4 bases at J, with 6 bases in the middle. The CDR3 loop spans 13 amino acids. CDR1 and CDR2 from the germline V gene are SGHVS and FNYEAQ. The CDR3 is CASSLASRETQYF. CDR3 bases: TGTGCCAGCAGCTTAGCCAGCAGAGAGACCCAGTACTTC.

This clonotype has a count of ten or more. The J gene is TRBJ2-2, the V gene TRBV11-2; the D is unclear. Per germline, CDR1 SGHAT and CDR2 FQNNGV. V was pared by 1 base and J by 4 bases, with 4 bases between. The CDR3 extends over 13 amino acids. CDR3 loop: CASSLVPTGELFF. CDR3 in DNA: TGTGCCAGCAGCTTAGTCCCCACCGGGGAGCTGTTTTTT.

This clonotype was seen at least ten times. The CDR3 reads CSARDPGGSGNTIYF. CDR3 nucleotides: TGCAGTGCTAGAGATCCGGGGGGCTCTGGAAACACCATATATTTT. The chain combines TRBV20-1 with TRBJ1-3; D is possibly TRBD1 (5 bases). This CDR3 spans 15 amino acids. CDR1 is DFQATT, CDR2 SNEGSKA, per germline (reference sequence). The ends were cut back, 0 bases at V and 0 bases at J, with 9 bases in the middle.

This clonotype was counted ten times or more. The chain combines TRBV7-9 with TRBJ1-5, with D tentatively TRBD1 (5 bases). V was clipped by 3 bases and J by 6 bases, with 6 bases between them. This CDR3 spans 12 amino acids. Germline lookup yields CDR1 SEHNR and CDR2 FQNEAQ (reference sequence). In nucleotides, the CDR3 is TGTGCCAGCAGCTTCGACAGTCAGCCCCAGCATTTT. This translates into CASSFDSQPQHF. Using reference TRBV7-9 and TRBJ1-5 for the parts outside the CDR3, the full variable domain is DTGVSQNPRHKITKRGQNVTFRCDPISEHNRLYWYRQTLGQGPEFLTYFQNEAQLEKSRLLSDRFSAERPKGSFSTLEIQRTEQGDSAMYLCASSFDSQPQHFGDGTRLSIL.

This clonotype has at least ten counts. This chain connects TRBV6-5 to TRBJ1-2; TRBD1 is a possible D gene (6 bases). The ends were cut back, 0 bases at V and 4 bases at J, with 12 bases in the middle. Per the germline V gene, CDR1 is MNHEY and CDR2 is SVGAGI. The CDR3 is made up of 15 amino acids. CDR3 nucleotides: TGTGCCAGCAGTTACTCTTACGGGGGCGGCTATGGCTACACCTTC. Translation gives CASSYSYGGGYGYTF.

This clonotype appeared many times. The rearrangement links TRBV7-6 to TRBJ2-3; D is undetermined. Trimming removed 4 bases at V and 4 bases at J, with 9 bases between. Germline assignment: CDR1 SGHVS and CDR2 FNYEAQ. The CDR3 extends over 13 amino acids. As DNA, the CDR3 is TGTGCCAGCAGCTCCCAAAAATCAGATACGCAGTATTTT. It is translated as CASSSQKSDTQYF. Full variable domain (missing parts from reference TRBV7-6 and TRBJ2-3): GAGVSQSPRYKVTKRGQDVALRCDPISGHVSLYWYRQALGQGPEFLTYFNYEAQQDKSGLPNDRFSAERPEGSISTLTIQRTEQRDSAMYRCASSSQKSDTQYFGPGTRLTVL.

This clonotype was seen more than once but under ten times. V is TRBV10-3 and J is TRBJ2-5; possibly TRBD2 for D (6 bases). The germline CDR1 and CDR2 sequences are ENHRY and SYGVKD. CDR3 size: 13 residues. Between the trimmed V and J ends, which lost 6 bases and 2 bases, there was a span of 10 bases. CDR3 sequence: CAIRPGLQETQYF. The CDR3 DNA sequence: TGTGCCATCAGGCCGGGACTTCAAGAGACCCAGTACTTC.

The sample holds many counts of this clonotype. The V gene is TRBV7-9, the J gene TRBJ1-4; D uncertain. Germline values: CDR1 SEHNR, CDR2 FQNEAQ (reference sequence). The CDR3 sequence is 14 residues long. V was clipped by 8 bases and J by 1 base, with 11 bases between them. In nucleotides, the CDR3 is TGTGCCAGCTCGTCGCGCGGAACTAATGAAAAACTGTTTTTT. Translated, it gives CASSSRGTNEKLFF.

This clonotype has a count of ten or more. V and J are TRBV2 and TRBJ1-2; 9 nucleotides line up with TRBD1. Per the germline V gene, CDR1 is SNHLY and CDR2 is FYNNEI. The CDR3 contains 17 residues. Trimming cost V 0 bases and J 5 bases; bases outside gene matches: 10. CDR3 in amino acids: CASSEAGTGSWEYGYTF. The CDR3 coding sequence is TGTGCCAGCAGTGAAGCAGGGACAGGGTCTTGGGAGTATGGCTACACCTTC. Looking up the rest from reference TRBV2 and TRBJ1-2 gives the full variable domain: EPEVTQTPSHQVTQMGQEVILRCVPISNHLYFYWYRQILGQKVEFLVSFYNNEISEKSEIFDDQFSVERPDGSNFTLKIRSTKLEDSAMYFCASSEAGTGSWEYGYTFGSGTRLTVV.

V gene TRBV6-2 or TRBV6-3 combines with J gene TRBJ2-3; D is undetermined. This CDR3 spans 21 amino acids. The germline V gene encodes CDR1 MNHEY and CDR2 SVGEGT. Trimming pared 7 bases from V and 0 bases from J, leaving 32 bases between. Written as DNA, the CDR3 is TGTGCCAGCACCGACGCTGCATATGGATTACACACTCCGGCTAGCACAGATACGCAGTATTTT. Its protein product is CASTDAAYGLHTPASTDTQYF.

The CDR3 region is CASSESQVPRYEQYF. DNA of the CDR3: TGCGCCAGCAGTGAGTCACAGGTTCCTCGGTACGAGCAGTACTTC. This chain joins TRBV10-2 and TRBJ2-7; the D gene is possibly TRBD1 (5 bases). The V end was cut by 0 bases, the J end by 4 bases, with 13 bases between. The CDR3 is made up of 15 amino acids. In germline, CDR1 is WSHSY, CDR2 SAAADI.

This clonotype has only a few counts. V is TRBV6-1 and J is TRBJ1-2; no reliable D call. V was trimmed by 0 bases and J by 2 bases, leaving 7 bases between them. Germline CDR1 MNHNS, CDR2 SASEGT. The CDR3 consists of 14 residues. The CDR3 sequence: CASSEAGRNYGYTF. In nucleotides, the CDR3 is TGTGCCAGCAGTGAAGCGGGCAGAAACTATGGCTACACCTTC.

Note on this clonotype: This may be a read error, as it is one base from a much larger clone. The V gene is TRBV4-3, the J gene TRBJ2-2; perhaps TRBD2 as D (5 bases). The V end lost 4 bases, the J end lost 4 bases, and 13 bases lay between the germline ends. From germline, CDR1 is LGHNA and CDR2 YSLEER. The CDR3 totals 15 residues. The CDR3 here is CASSRDSAGTGELFF. CDR3 bases: TGCGCCAGCAGCCGAGATTCGGCGGGCACCGGGGAGCTGTTTTTT.

This clonotype was picked up a small number of times. The gene calls are TRBV4-1 and TRBJ2-5, with D unclear. Germline-derived CDR1 and CDR2 are MGHRA and YSYEKL. The germline V and J ends were trimmed by 2 bases and 0 bases, with 10 bases remaining between them. The CDR3 has 15 amino acids. The chain's CDR3 is CASSQRHPDQETQYF. The DNA for the CDR3 is TGCGCCAGCAGCCAACGACACCCCGACCAAGAGACCCAGTACTTC.

Many counts were recorded for this clonotype. The chain links TRBV28 to TRBJ2-1, with D uncertain. The CDR3 covers 12 residues. CDR1 and CDR2 (germline): MDHEN, SYDVKM. The V and J ends lost 9 bases and 3 bases respectively, with 9 bases between them. The CDR3 region is CASLDDYNEQFF. DNA for the CDR3: TGTGCCAGTTTGGACGACTACAATGAGCAGTTCTTC.

This clonotype was seen a handful of times. This chain connects TRBV6-2 or TRBV6-3 to TRBJ1-6, with TRBD1 matching 7 bases. The CDR3 length is 14 residues. The J segment lost 9 bases and the V segment lost 8 bases, leaving 10 bases of the junction unmatched. Per germline, CDR1 MNHEY and CDR2 SVGEGT. CDR3 amino acids: CASGQGVHRSPLHF. DNA of the CDR3: TGTGCCAGCGGCCAGGGGGTCCATCGTTCACCCCTCCACTTT.